This T cell receptor beta chain was profiled in a study of T cell changes during pregnancy in multiple sclerosis. The V gene lost 5 bases and the J gene lost 1 base, with 11 bases spanning the gap. From germline, CDR1 is SEHNR and CDR2 FQNEAQ (reference sequence). The CDR3 runs 14 residues. TCRdb's table, derived via immunoSEQ multiplex PCR, lists solely in-frame clones and lacks some. This table holds some 75,000 clones, 90% to 95% found once. The sample holds one count of this clone. The chain has TRBV7-9 and TRBJ1-1; D perhaps matches TRBD1 (5 bases). The TCR originated in a female donor with multiple sclerosis, enrolled in a pregnancy study. The sequences come from peripheral blood, collected in the second trimester of pregnancy. CDR3 bases: TGTGCCAGCAGCCGGGTTGACAGGAACACTGAAGCTTTCTTT. Translation: CASSRVDRNTEAFF.